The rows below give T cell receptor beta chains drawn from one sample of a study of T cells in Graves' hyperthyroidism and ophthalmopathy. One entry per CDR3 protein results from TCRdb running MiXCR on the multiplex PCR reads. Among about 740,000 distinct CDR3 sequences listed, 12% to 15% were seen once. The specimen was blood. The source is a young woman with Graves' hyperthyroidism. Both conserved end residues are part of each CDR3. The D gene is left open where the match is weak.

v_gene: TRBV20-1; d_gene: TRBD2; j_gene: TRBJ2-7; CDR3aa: CSARPGLAGGEQYEQYF
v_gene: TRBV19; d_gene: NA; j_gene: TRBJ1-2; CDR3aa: CASSIMAGKNYGYTF
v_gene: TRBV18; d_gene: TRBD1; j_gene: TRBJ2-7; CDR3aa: CASSPRQGALGYEQYF
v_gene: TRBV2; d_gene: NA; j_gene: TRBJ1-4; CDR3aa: CASRPDGVNEKLFF
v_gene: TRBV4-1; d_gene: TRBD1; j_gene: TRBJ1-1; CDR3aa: CASSQAGQYTEAFF
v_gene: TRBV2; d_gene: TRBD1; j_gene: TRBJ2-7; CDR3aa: CASSDETGSSYEQYF
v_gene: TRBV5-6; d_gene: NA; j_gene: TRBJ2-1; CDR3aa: CASSSGGLHEQFF
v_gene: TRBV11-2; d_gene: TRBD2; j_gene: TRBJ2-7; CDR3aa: CASSSAGGPSEQYF
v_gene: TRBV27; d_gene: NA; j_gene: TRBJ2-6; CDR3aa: CASSPFRGSSGANVLTF
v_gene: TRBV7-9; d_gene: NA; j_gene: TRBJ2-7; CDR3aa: CASRALRTITGYEQYF
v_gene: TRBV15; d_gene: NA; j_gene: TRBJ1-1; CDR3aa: CATRVDPGAEAFF
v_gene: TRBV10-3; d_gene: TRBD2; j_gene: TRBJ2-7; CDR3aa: CAISATSGRADEQYF
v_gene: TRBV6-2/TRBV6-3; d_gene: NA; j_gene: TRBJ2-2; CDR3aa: CASNFEQYTGELFF
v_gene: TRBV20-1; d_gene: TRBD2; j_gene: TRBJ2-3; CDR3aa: CSARAAGGSWADTQYF
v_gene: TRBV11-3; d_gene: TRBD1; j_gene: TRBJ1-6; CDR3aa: CASRIGGVDNSPLHF
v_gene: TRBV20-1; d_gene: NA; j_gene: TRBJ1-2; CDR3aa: CSARALGTVNYGYTF
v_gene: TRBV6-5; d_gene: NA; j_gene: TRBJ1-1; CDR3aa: CASSYSGTQNTEAFF
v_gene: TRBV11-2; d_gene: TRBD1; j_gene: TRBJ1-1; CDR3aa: CASSPLTGDTEAFF
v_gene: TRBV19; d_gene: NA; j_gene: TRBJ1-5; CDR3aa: CASSISGRGNQPQHF
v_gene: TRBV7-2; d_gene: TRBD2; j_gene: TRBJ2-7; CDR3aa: CASSSPLAASYEQYF